This record looks at one T cell receptor beta chain sequence and its context. Its specificity is unknown. Germline CDR1 reads SGDLS; CDR2 reads YYNGEE. The V end lost 3 bases, the J end lost 4 bases, and 14 bases lay between the germline ends. CDR3 size: 15 residues. The source of the sample is a study of blood T cells in healthy people across ages. Primers used in a second PCR of roughly 6 to 11 cycles were a sample-barcoded 5' primer and a J-beta primer mix. TCRdb reanalysed the 5' RACE reads using MiXCR and keeps one entry per CDR3 protein. Altogether about 1.4 million distinct CDR3 sequences are present, approximately 59% being singletons, with the ten largest covering over 5.5%. General study points: The unsorted PBMCs prevented any conclusive comparison of naive versus antigen-experienced cells. The long-lived group displayed more naive CD4+ cells, plus higher diversity, than the aged donors did. Estimates of total diversity, which came from one million sequenced T cells, were considered to be underestimates.

The receptor's source is a man between 18 and 35 years old in good health. The J gene is TRBJ2-1, the V gene TRBV9; D uncertain. Sequencing used blood. CDR3 in amino acids: CASSASVTYYNEQFF. CDR3 nucleotides: TGTGCCAGCAGCGCCTCTGTGACATATTACAATGAGCAGTTCTTC.